This entry lists 14 T cell receptor beta chains sequenced from one sample in a study of low-dose radiotherapy and immunotherapy resistance in tumors (dated by TCRdb to 2021 to 2024). The sample's time point label, in plain terms: after trial treatment. Taken with the paper, the label for treatment or condition translates to: LDRT plus nivolumab, ipilimumab, low-dose cyclophosphamide and aspirin (RACIN trial). Sequenced using an Illumina HiSeq 2500. First-strand cDNA was synthesized using Superscript III and a set of TRAV- and TRBV-specific primers, so that both TCRalpha and TCRbeta chains were covered. TCRs were amplified for about 18 PCR cycles with Phusion, using a constant-region primer paired with the adapter attached to the V primers. TCRdb passed the public sequencing reads through fastp at Q25 and MiXCR, retaining productive beta sequences. One record per CDR3 amino acid sequence lists the most common genes and DNA. Across this sample there are 80,000 or so distinct CDR3 sequences, with less than 20% seen only once. The ten largest clones represent approximately 1.5% of the sample.

The sample was PBMCs, taken after low-dose radiotherapy plus immunotherapy. The receptors here all came from a male donor with prostate cancer.

This clonotype was observed a single time. A far larger clone is only one base removed, so a read error is likely. The chain is built from TRBV6-1 and TRBJ2-5, with 7 bases lining up with TRBD2. Germline CDR1 and CDR2: MNHNS and SASEGT. The CDR3 has 14 residues. This chain's CDR3 is CTSTESGVQETQYF. The CDR3 DNA follows: TGTACCAGCACGGAGAGCGGGGTTCAAGAGACCCAGTACTTC.

This clonotype showed up many times. The chain's CDR3 is CASSDGTSGYNEQFF. The CDR3 DNA is TGTGCCAGCAGTGACGGGACTAGCGGGTACAATGAGCAGTTCTTC. J is TRBJ2-1 and V is TRBV6-4, with 12 nucleotides matching TRBD2. Germline CDR1 and CDR2: MRHNA and SNTAGT. V lost 2 bases to trimming and J lost 4 bases; unmatched junction nucleotides: 0. The length of the CDR3 is 15 residues.

This rearrangement joins TRBV7-9 to TRBJ2-7, with a weak D call TRBD1 (6 bases). With 5 bases removed from V and 2 bases from J, the gap between germline ends came to 16 bases. From germline, CDR1 is SEHNR and CDR2 FQNEAQ (reference sequence). The CDR3 has 15 amino acids. CDR3: CASSPTGIPPYEQYF. CDR3 nucleotides: TGTGCCAGCAGCCCCACAGGGATCCCACCCTACGAGCAGTACTTC.

V usage is TRBV5-8 and J usage is TRBJ1-5; a weak D match, TRBD1 (5 bases). V lost 0 bases to trimming and J lost 4 bases, with 14 bases between them. The CDR3 contains 16 residues. The germline V gene has CDR1 SGHTS and CDR2 YDEGEE. The DNA of the CDR3 is TGTGCCAGCAGCTTGGCCGGGGGGAAGAGGAATCAGCCCCAGCATTTT. It specifies CASSLAGGKRNQPQHF.

This clonotype was seen at least ten times. This chain uses TRBV5-1 with TRBJ2-7, with a tentative D call TRBD2 (6 bases). V was pared by 4 bases and J by 4 bases, with 15 bases between. The CDR3 contains 14 residues. Germline assignment: CDR1 SGHRS and CDR2 YFSETQ. The CDR3 loop reads CASSPEGSKYEQYF. CDR3 sequence (DNA): TGCGCCAGCAGCCCGGAGGGCAGCAAATACGAGCAGTACTTC.

This clonotype came up many times. The chain has TRBV28 and TRBJ1-5, with D maybe TRBD1 (6 bases). Between the trimmed V and J ends, which lost 6 bases and 0 bases, there was a span of 12 bases. The CDR3 sequence is 15 residues long. The germline V gene encodes CDR1 MDHEN and CDR2 SYDVKM. The chain's CDR3 is CASSLQGNSNQPQHF. CDR3 DNA: TGTGCCAGCAGCCTACAGGGAAATAGCAATCAGCCCCAGCATTTT.

This clonotype came up once. The chain uses TRBV12-3 or TRBV12-4 and TRBJ2-7; 9 bases match TRBD1. Unmatched junction bases numbered 12, after V lost 6 bases and J lost 0 bases. The CDR3 is 17 amino acids. The CDR3 is CASSNGDRAFSSYEQYF. The CDR3 DNA is TGTGCCAGCAGCAACGGGGACAGGGCGTTTAGCTCCTACGAGCAGTACTTC.

This clonotype occurred many times. The gene calls are TRBV27 and TRBJ2-1, with 7 positions matching TRBD2. Germline CDR1 MNHEY, CDR2 SMNVEV (reference sequence). This CDR3 comprises 14 residues. The ends lost 8 bases at V and 7 bases at J; junction bases unmatched: 11. The CDR3 coding sequence is TGTGCCAGCGGGCGGAGCGGGGTTTTTAATGAGCAGTTCTTC. This gives the protein CASGRSGVFNEQFF.

Ten or more counts support this clonotype. V gene TRBV27 combines with J gene TRBJ2-3; D is uncertain. The length of the CDR3 is 11 residues. The V end lost 7 bases, the J end lost 7 bases, and 9 bases lay between the germline ends. Germline V gives CDR1 MNHEY, CDR2 SMNVEV (reference sequence). The CDR3 DNA is TGTGCCAGCAATTCGGCGTATACGCAGTATTTT. It encodes CASNSAYTQYF.

This clonotype was seen many times. CDR3 residues: CATSRELGIGDTEAFF. Here the CDR3 DNA reads TGTGCCACCAGCAGAGAATTGGGGATTGGGGACACTGAAGCTTTCTTT. The V and J genes are TRBV15 and TRBJ1-1; D gene unclear. CDR1 is LNHNV, CDR2 YYDKDF, per germline (reference sequence). Trimming removed 0 bases at V and 3 bases at J, with 14 bases between. The CDR3 runs to 16 residues.

This clonotype showed up many times. The chain recombines TRBV24-1 with TRBJ1-2, with a possible D match to TRBD1 (5 bases). This CDR3 comprises 15 residues. Germline-derived CDR1 and CDR2 are KGHDR and SFDVKD. Between the trimmed V and J ends, which lost 5 bases and 2 bases, there was a span of 14 bases. The CDR3 DNA sequence: TGTGCCACCAGTGCCCGTACAGGATCCAACTATGGCTACACCTTC. It translates to CATSARTGSNYGYTF.

This clonotype has at least ten counts. J is TRBJ2-5 and V is TRBV28, with D possibly called TRBD1 or TRBD2 (5 bases each). Germline V gene data show CDR1 as MDHEN and CDR2 as SYDVKM. This CDR3 is 17 amino acids long. V gave up 1 base and J gave up 0 bases, with 15 bases separating them. The CDR3 is CASSLLGPESYQETQYF. In DNA, the CDR3 is TGTGCCAGCAGTTTATTGGGACCAGAATCCTACCAAGAGACCCAGTACTTC.

This clonotype was observed many times. The chain combines TRBV6-5 with TRBJ1-6, with D possibly TRBD1 on 5 matching bases. The CDR3 spans 14 residues. The ends were cut back, 7 bases at V and 4 bases at J, with 11 bases in the middle. Germline V CDR1 and CDR2: MNHEY, SVGAGI. This CDR3 reads CASNTGGYNSPLHF. The CDR3 DNA reads as TGTGCCAGCAACACAGGCGGTTATAATTCACCCCTCCACTTT.

This clonotype was recorded at least ten times. The chain combines TRBV14 with TRBJ2-4; 8 bases agree with TRBD2. Germline CDR1 SGHDN, CDR2 FVKESK. The CDR3 is 16 residues long. Losses at the gene ends were 3 bases for V and 1 base for J; bases not matched to a gene: 5. CDR3 DNA: TGTGCCAGCAGCCATCGGGAGGGCTGGGCCAAAAACATTCAGTACTTC. Translated: CASSHREGWAKNIQYF.